This TCR beta chain was recorded in a study of T cells in Graves' hyperthyroidism and ophthalmopathy. Regarding the study as a whole: Most thyroid clonotypes that were expanded above 0.001 also turned up in blood.

It was RNA transcripts that yielded the amplified TCR beta CDR3 regions. RT-PCR in the first round (using the HTBI primer set) targeted the TCR CDR3. Each CDR3 protein is one row after TCRdb ran MiXCR on the multiplex PCR reads. The sample yields around 25,000 distinct CDR3 sequences, around 47% seen once. V lost 5 bases, J lost 5 bases, and 6 bases lay in between. The CDR3 runs to 11 residues. CDR1 and CDR2 (germline): SEHNR, FQNEAQ (reference sequence). This clonotype counts as medium-sized. Its antigen is still unknown. Sampled blood dates from first hyperthyroidism diagnosis, and it precedes any ophthalmopathy symptoms. Fresh 10 ml peripheral blood yielded PBMCs.

The chain is built from TRBV7-9 and TRBJ1-1; the D gene is possibly TRBD1 (6 bases). The material sequenced was blood. The receptor was derived from a woman aged 40 to 55 with Graves' hyperthyroidism that later progressed to Graves' ophthalmopathy. In DNA form, the CDR3 reads TGTGCCAGCAGCCAGGGGACTGAAGCTTTCTTT. It encodes CASSQGTEAFF.